Listed below are T cell receptor beta chains from one sample, sequenced in a study of CDR3 diversity in severe acne. Each CDR3 protein is one row after TCRdb ran MiXCR on the PCR reads. In the table there are 84,000 or so distinct CDR3 sequences, roughly 52% of which are singletons. The sequencing sample was made of blood. Receptors originate from a male donor in good health, serving as a control. Both conserved end residues are part of each CDR3. Fields, in order: D gene, J gene, CDR3 length, clone size, V gene, CDR3 protein, CDR3 DNA. The D gene is left open where the match is weak. For some rows the clone size is stated as once, few or many, or as a class when expanded; others skip it.

.,TRBJ1-1,15,.,TRBV20-1,CSASSMPGVNTEAFF,TGCAGTGCCAGTAGTATGCCCGGGGTGAACACTGAAGCTTTCTTT
.,TRBJ1-6,15,.,TRBV7-3,CASGLVNSPNSPLHF,TGTGCCAGCGGCTTAGTGAACAGCCCCAATTCACCCCTCCACTTT
.,TRBJ1-1,14,.,TRBV20-1,CSARDRGAGTEAFF,TGCAGTGCTAGAGATCGGGGAGCCGGGACTGAAGCTTTCTTT
TRBD2,TRBJ2-7,15,once,TRBV5-1,CASSLGLAGGYEQYF,TGCGCCAGCAGCCTGGGACTAGCGGGAGGTTACGAGCAGTACTTC
TRBD2,TRBJ2-1,15,many,TRBV7-2,CASSTVAGDLNEQFF,TGTGCCAGCAGCACAGTAGCGGGAGATCTCAATGAGCAGTTCTTC
TRBD1,TRBJ1-2,16,.,TRBV6-1,CASSELPGQECIGYTF,TGTGCCAGCAGTGAGCTCCCGGGACAGGAATGTATTGGCTACACCTTC
.,TRBJ1-2,11,.,TRBV20-1,CSGSDNYGYTF,TGCAGTGGAAGTGACAACTATGGCTACACCTTC
TRBD2,TRBJ2-1,17,many,TRBV5-6,CASREVRASGNEGEQFF,TGTGCCAGCAGGGAGGTCCGGGCTAGCGGGAATGAAGGTGAGCAGTTCTTC
.,TRBJ2-5,16,.,TRBV5-1,CASSSPTQDAQETQYF,TGCGCCAGCAGCTCCCCAACCCAGGATGCTCAAGAGACCCAGTACTTC
.,TRBJ1-3,14,.,TRBV20-1,CSASRGASGNTIYF,TGCAGTGCTAGTCGGGGGGCGAGTGGAAACACCATATATTTT
.,TRBJ2-7,16,.,TRBV7-6,CASSRGGAGASYEQYF,TGTGCCAGCAGCCGAGGGGGAGCAGGGGCTTCCTACGAGCAGTACTTC
.,TRBJ2-5,12,.,TRBV14,CASSQGTETQYF,TGTGCCAGCAGCCAGGGGACGGAGACCCAGTACTTC
TRBD1,TRBJ1-5,15,.,TRBV25-1,CASSYPDRENQPQHF,TGTGCCAGCAGTTACCCGGACAGGGAAAATCAGCCCCAGCATTTT
.,TRBJ1-6,14,.,TRBV28,CASSLYQDNSPLHF,TGTGCCAGCAGTTTATATCAAGATAATTCACCCCTCCACTTT
TRBD2,TRBJ2-3,16,.,TRBV10-1,CASSELLAGERDTQYF,TGCGCCAGCAGTGAACTACTAGCGGGAGAGCGAGATACGCAGTATTTT
.,TRBJ1-1,13,many,TRBV2,CASSLVLNTEAFF,TGTGCCAGCAGTCTGGTTTTGAACACTGAAGCTTTCTTT
TRBD1,TRBJ1-2,15,many,TRBV24-1,CATSDTGADNYGYTF,TGTGCCACCAGTGACACAGGGGCGGATAACTATGGCTACACCTTC
TRBD1,TRBJ2-1,11,.,TRBV28,CASGQGIEQFF,TGTGCCAGCGGACAGGGAATTGAGCAGTTCTTC
.,TRBJ1-4,14,.,TRBV7-9,CASSLADSNEKLLF,TGTGCCAGCAGCTTAGCGGACAGCAATGAAAAACTGCTTTTT
TRBD2,TRBJ2-7,15,.,TRBV20-1,CSATGLAGASYEQYF,TGCAGTGCTACAGGACTAGCGGGAGCCTCGTACGAGCAGTACTTC
.,TRBJ2-2,14,.,TRBV6-5,CASWWRNPSGELFF,TGTGCCAGCTGGTGGCGGAACCCATCCGGGGAGCTGTTTTTT
TRBD2,TRBJ2-1,14,.,TRBV20-1,CSANGLAGVVEQFF,TGCAGTGCTAATGGACTAGCGGGGGTTGTTGAGCAGTTCTTC
TRBD2,TRBJ2-5,17,once,TRBV9,CASSVGGASGRKETQYF,TGTGCCAGCAGCGTAGGGGGGGCTAGCGGGAGAAAAGAGACCCAGTACTTC
TRBD2,TRBJ2-2,19,few,TRBV9,CASSTRGLAGGTNTGELFF,TGTGCCAGCAGCACGCGGGGTCTAGCGGGAGGCACCAACACCGGGGAGCTGTTTTTT
TRBD2,TRBJ2-5,14,.,TRBV5-1,CASGPSGTQETQYF,TGCGCCAGCGGTCCTAGCGGGACCCAAGAGACCCAGTACTTC
TRBD1,TRBJ1-1,18,.,TRBV19,CASELVGDSRLGNTEAFF,TGTGCCAGCGAACTAGTAGGGGACAGTAGATTGGGGAACACTGAAGCTTTCTTT
.,TRBJ2-7,13,few,TRBV9,CASSREGQYEQYF,TGTGCCAGCAGCCGGGAGGGACAGTACGAGCAGTACTTC
TRBD1,TRBJ2-5,20,.,TRBV7-9,CASSRPTGAEDRGSQETQYF,TGTGCCAGCAGCCGACCGACAGGGGCCGAGGACAGGGGGTCGCAAGAGACCCAGTACTTC
.,TRBJ2-7,14,many,TRBV20-1,CSARVPGRAYEQYF,TGCAGTGCTAGAGTTCCGGGACGGGCCTACGAGCAGTACTTC
TRBD1,TRBJ1-5,16,.,TRBV10-3,CAISERDRGSNQPQHF,TGTGCCATCAGTGAGAGGGACAGGGGAAGCAATCAGCCCCAGCATTTT
TRBD1,TRBJ1-5,15,.,TRBV10-3,CASSEAGGEDQPQHF,TGTGCCAGCAGTGAAGCAGGGGGAGAGGATCAGCCCCAGCATTTT
.,TRBJ2-3,14,.,TRBV20-1,CSASSGSGDDTQYF,TGCAGTGCTAGCTCCGGGAGTGGGGACGATACGCAGTATTTT
.,TRBJ2-3,14,many,TRBV11-3,CASSKGGGTDTQYF,TGTGCCAGCAGCAAGGGCGGGGGCACAGATACGCAGTATTTT
TRBD1,TRBJ1-1,14,.,TRBV20-1,CSARDGTENPEAFF,TGCAGTGCTAGAGACGGGACAGAGAACCCTGAAGCTTTCTTT
TRBD1,TRBJ1-1,14,.,TRBV4-1,CASSRQPSDRGAFF,TGCGCCAGCAGCCGACAACCAAGCGACAGGGGAGCTTTCTTT
TRBD1,TRBJ2-1,15,.,TRBV6-4,CASSDSQGEHNEQFF,TGTGCCAGCAGTGACTCACAGGGGGAACACAATGAGCAGTTCTTC
TRBD1,TRBJ2-7,13,.,TRBV20-1,CSAADRANYEQYF,TGCAGTGCTGCAGACAGGGCCAACTACGAGCAGTACTTC
.,TRBJ2-1,11,.,TRBV5-1,CASSLASHQFF,TGCGCCAGCAGCTTGGCTAGCCATCAGTTCTTC
TRBD1,TRBJ1-2,19,.,TRBV7-9,CASSSPHPRGQRANYGYTF,TGTGCCAGCAGCTCACCACACCCCAGGGGACAGAGAGCTAACTATGGCTACACCTTC
TRBD1,TRBJ2-2,15,many,TRBV9,CASSATGQGTGELFF,TGTGCCAGCAGCGCTACGGGACAGGGCACCGGGGAGCTGTTTTTT
TRBD1,TRBJ2-7,16,.,TRBV18,CASSPPLGTDYYEQYF,TGTGCCAGCTCACCACCGCTCGGGACAGATTACTACGAGCAGTACTTC
TRBD1,TRBJ2-2,15,many,TRBV12-3/TRBV12-4,CASSLRDRGGGELFF,TGTGCCAGCAGTTTGCGGGACAGGGGTGGCGGGGAGCTGTTTTTT
TRBD1,TRBJ2-7,17,few,TRBV7-8,CASSLGSGTGVRYEQYF,TGTGCCAGCAGCTTAGGGTCCGGGACAGGGGTCCGATACGAGCAGTACTTC
TRBD1,TRBJ1-5,13,few,TRBV19,CASSYRGLQPQHF,TGTGCCAGTAGTTACAGGGGGCTTCAGCCCCAGCATTTT
.,TRBJ2-3,17,many,TRBV2,CASSDHYRGDHTDTQYF,TGTGCCAGCAGTGACCACTACCGAGGGGATCACACAGATACGCAGTATTTT
TRBD1,TRBJ1-6,13,medium-sized,TRBV20-1,CSASGQAGSPLHF,TGCAGTGCTAGCGGACAGGCGGGTTCACCCCTCCACTTT
TRBD1,TRBJ1-1,15,few,TRBV20-1,CSAYSGTGMDTEAFF,TGCAGTGCTTACTCCGGGACAGGGATGGACACTGAAGCTTTCTTT
TRBD2,TRBJ2-2,17,.,TRBV2,CASSPSSGRAGTGELFF,TGTGCCAGCTCCCCGAGTAGCGGGAGGGCCGGGACCGGGGAGCTGTTTTTT
.,TRBJ2-7,14,many,TRBV11-2,CASSLETSAKEQYF,TGTGCCAGCAGCTTAGAAACGTCAGCCAAAGAGCAGTACTTC
.,TRBJ1-1,14,.,TRBV20-1,CSARVAGVNTEAFF,TGCAGTGCTAGAGTTGCGGGGGTGAACACTGAAGCCTTCTTT
.,TRBJ2-7,12,few,TRBV2,CASSTGVSEQYF,TGTGCCAGCAGTACGGGTGTTAGCGAGCAGTACTTC
.,TRBJ1-4,24,.,TRBV7-3,CASSSDRGNYGYTFGSGTNEKLFF,.
TRBD2,TRBJ2-5,13,many,TRBV15,CATSGSGMETQYF,TGTGCCACCAGCGGAAGCGGGATGGAGACCCAGTACTTC
TRBD2,TRBJ2-7,18,few,TRBV7-9,CASSKGPVGAGGIHEQYF,TGTGCCAGCAGTAAAGGGCCCGTGGGGGCGGGAGGAATCCACGAGCAGTACTTC
.,TRBJ2-5,12,once,TRBV25-1,CASEDLGETQYF,TGTGCCAGCGAGGACCTGGGTGAGACCCAGTACTTC
.,TRBJ2-7,11,.,TRBV5-1,CASSTGQEQYF,TGCGCCAGCAGCACCGGACAGGAGCAGTACTTC
.,TRBJ1-2,15,few,TRBV7-2,CASSPRDGGLLGYTF,TGTGCCAGCAGCCCGCGGGACGGAGGCCTCTTGGGCTACACCTTC